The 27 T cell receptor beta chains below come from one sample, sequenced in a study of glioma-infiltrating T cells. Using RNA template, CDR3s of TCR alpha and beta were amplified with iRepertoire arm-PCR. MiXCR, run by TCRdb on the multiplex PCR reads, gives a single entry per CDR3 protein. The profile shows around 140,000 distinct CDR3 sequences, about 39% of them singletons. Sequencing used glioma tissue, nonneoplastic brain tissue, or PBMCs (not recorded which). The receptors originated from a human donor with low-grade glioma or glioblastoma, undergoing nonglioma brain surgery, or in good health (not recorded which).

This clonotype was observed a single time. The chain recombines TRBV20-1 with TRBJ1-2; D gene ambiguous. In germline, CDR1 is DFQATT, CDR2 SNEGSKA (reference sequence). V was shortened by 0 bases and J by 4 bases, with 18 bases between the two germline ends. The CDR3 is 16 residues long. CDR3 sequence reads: CSARDPARGVGYGYTF. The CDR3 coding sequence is TGCAGTGCTAGAGATCCGGCACGGGGAGTCGGCTATGGCTACACCTTC.

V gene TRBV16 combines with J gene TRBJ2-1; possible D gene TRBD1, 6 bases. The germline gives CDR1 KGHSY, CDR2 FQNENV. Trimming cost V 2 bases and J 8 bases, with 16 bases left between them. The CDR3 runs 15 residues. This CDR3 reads CASSQVQQGWHEQFF. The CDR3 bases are TGTGCCAGCAGCCAAGTCCAACAGGGTTGGCATGAGCAGTTCTTC.

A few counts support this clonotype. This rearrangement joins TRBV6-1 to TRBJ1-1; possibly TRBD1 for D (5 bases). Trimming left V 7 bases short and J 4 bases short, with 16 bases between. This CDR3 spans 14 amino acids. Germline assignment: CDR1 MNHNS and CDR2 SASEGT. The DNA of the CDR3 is TGTGCCAGCAACCCTCTCGGGGCCGGCACTGAAGCTTTCTTT. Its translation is CASNPLGAGTEAFF.

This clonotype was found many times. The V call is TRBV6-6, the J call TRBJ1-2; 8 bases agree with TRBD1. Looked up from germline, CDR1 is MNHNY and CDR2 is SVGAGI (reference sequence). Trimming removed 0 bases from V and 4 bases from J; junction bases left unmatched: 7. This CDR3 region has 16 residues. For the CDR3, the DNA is TGTGCCAGCAGTTACTCTTCGGACAGGGATCTCTATGGCTACACCTTC. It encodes CASSYSSDRDLYGYTF.

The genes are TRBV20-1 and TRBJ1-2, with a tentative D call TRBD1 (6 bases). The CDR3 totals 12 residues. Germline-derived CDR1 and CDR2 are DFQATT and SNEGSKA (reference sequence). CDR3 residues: CSLHRGAAGYTF. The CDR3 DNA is TGCAGCTTGCATCGGGGGGCAGCTGGCTACACCTTC.

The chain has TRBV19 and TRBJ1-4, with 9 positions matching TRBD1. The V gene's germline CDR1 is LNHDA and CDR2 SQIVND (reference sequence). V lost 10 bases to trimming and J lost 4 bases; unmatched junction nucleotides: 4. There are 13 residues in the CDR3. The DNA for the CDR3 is TGTGCCACAACGGACAGGGGTAATGAAAAACTGTTTTTT. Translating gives CATTDRGNEKLFF. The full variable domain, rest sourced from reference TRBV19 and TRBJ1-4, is DGGITQSPKYLFRKEGQNVTLSCEQNLNHDAMYWYRQDPGQGLRLIYYSQIVNDFQKGDIAEGYSVSREKKESFPLTVTSAQKNPTAFYLCATTDRGNEKLFFGSGTQLSVL.

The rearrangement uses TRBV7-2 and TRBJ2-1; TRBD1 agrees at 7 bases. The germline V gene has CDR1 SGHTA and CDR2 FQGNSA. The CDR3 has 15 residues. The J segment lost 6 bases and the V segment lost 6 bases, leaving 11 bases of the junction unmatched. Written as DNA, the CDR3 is TGTGCCAGCAGTTTGACAGGGCCGGGAATCAATGAGCAGTTCTTC. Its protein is CASSLTGPGINEQFF.

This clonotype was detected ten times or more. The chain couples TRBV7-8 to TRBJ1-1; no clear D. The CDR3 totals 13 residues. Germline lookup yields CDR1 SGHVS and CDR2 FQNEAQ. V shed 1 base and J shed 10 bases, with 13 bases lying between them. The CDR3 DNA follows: TGTGCCAGCAGCTTAGTAGGTCCCACGGTAGCTTTCTTT. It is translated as CASSLVGPTVAFF.

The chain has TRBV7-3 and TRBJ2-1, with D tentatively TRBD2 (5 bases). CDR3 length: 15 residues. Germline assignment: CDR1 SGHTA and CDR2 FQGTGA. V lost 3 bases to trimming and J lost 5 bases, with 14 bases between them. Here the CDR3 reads CASSFYAGPDNEQFF. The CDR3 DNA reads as TGTGCCAGCAGCTTTTACGCGGGCCCCGACAATGAGCAGTTCTTC.

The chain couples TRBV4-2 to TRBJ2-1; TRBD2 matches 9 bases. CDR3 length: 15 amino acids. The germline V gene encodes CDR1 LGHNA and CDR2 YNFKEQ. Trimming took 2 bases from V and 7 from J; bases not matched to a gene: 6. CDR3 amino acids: CASSQLAGVLNEQFF. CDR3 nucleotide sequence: TGTGCCAGCAGCCAATTAGCGGGAGTTTTAAATGAGCAGTTCTTC.

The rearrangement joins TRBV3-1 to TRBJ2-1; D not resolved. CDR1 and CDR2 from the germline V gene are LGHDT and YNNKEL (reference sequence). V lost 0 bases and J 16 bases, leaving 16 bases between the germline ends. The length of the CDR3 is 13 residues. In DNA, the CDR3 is TGTGCCAGCAGCCAAGACCATACGCCCATACAATTCTTC. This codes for CASSQDHTPIQFF.

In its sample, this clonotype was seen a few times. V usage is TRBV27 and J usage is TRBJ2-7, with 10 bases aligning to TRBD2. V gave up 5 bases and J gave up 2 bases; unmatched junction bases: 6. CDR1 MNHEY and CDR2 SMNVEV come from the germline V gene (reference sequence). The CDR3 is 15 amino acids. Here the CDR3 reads CASSPRTSGAYEQYF. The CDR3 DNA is TGTGCCAGCAGTCCCCGGACTAGCGGAGCCTACGAGCAGTACTTC.

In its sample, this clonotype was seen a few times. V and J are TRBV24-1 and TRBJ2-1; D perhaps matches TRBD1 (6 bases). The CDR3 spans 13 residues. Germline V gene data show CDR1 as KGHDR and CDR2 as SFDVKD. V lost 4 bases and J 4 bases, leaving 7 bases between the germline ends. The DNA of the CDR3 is TGTGCCACCAGTGAGGACAGATACAATGAGCAGTTCTTC. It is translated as CATSEDRYNEQFF.

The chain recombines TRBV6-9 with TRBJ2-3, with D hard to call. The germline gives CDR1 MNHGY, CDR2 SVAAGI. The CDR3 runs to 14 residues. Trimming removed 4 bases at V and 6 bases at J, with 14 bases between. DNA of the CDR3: TGTGCCAGCAGTTGGGGTCATTTCGCGGATACGCAGTATTTT. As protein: CASSWGHFADTQYF.

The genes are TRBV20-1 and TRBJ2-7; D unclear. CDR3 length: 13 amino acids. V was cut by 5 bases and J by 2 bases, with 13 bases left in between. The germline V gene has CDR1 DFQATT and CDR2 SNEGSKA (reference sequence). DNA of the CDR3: TGCAGTGCTCCAGTGGGCTTCCCCTACGAGCAGTACTTC. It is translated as CSAPVGFPYEQYF.

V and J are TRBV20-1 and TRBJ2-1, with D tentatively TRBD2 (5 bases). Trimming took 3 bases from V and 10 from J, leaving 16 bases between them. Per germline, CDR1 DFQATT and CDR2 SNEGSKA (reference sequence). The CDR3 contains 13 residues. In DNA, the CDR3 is TGCAGTGCTAGCCGGTCTAGCTCATACGAGCAGTTCTTC. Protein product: CSASRSSSYEQFF.

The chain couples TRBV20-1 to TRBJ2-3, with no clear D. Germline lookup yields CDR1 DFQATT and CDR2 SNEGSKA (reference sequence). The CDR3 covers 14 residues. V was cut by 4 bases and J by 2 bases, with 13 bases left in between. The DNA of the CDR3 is TGCAGTGCTATTCCCCTAGTTGTCACAGATACGCAGTATTTT. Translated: CSAIPLVVTDTQYF.

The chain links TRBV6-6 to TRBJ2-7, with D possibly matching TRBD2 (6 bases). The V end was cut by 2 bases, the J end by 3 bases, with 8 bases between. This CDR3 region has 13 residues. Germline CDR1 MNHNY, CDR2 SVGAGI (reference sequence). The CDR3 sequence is CASSYVGGYEQYF. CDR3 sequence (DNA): TGTGCCAGCAGTTACGTCGGGGGCTACGAGCAGTACTTC.

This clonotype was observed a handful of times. The CDR3, as DNA: TGTGCCAGCAGTTTTAGGACCGGGGAGCTGTTTTTT. This sequence encodes CASSFRTGELFF. The V and J genes are TRBV6-1 and TRBJ2-2; D ambiguous. The CDR3 covers 12 residues. Trimming removed 5 bases at V and 5 bases at J, with 6 bases between. The V gene's germline CDR1 is MNHNS and CDR2 SASEGT.

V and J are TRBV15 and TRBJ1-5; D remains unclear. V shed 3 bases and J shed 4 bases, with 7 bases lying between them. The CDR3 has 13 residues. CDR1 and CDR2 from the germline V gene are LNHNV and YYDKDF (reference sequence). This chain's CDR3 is CATSSSRNQPQHF. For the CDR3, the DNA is TGTGCCACCAGCAGCTCCAGGAATCAGCCCCAGCATTTT. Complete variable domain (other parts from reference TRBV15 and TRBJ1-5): DAMVIQNPRYQVTQFGKPVTLSCSQTLNHNVMYWYQQKSSQAPKLLFHYYDKDFNNEADTPDNFQSRRPNTSFCFLDIRSPGLGDTAMYLCATSSSRNQPQHFGDGTRLSIL.

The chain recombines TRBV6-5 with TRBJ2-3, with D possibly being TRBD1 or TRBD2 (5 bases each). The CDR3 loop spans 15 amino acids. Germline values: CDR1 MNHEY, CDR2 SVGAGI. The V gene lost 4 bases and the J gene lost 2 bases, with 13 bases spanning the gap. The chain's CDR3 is CASSSGGGHTDTQYF. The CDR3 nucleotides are TGTGCCAGCAGTTCCGGCGGAGGACACACAGATACGCAGTATTTT.

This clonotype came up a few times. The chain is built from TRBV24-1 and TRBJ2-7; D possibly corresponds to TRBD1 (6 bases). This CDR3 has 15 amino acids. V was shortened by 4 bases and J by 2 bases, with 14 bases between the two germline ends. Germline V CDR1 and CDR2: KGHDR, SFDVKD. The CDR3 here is CATSDPGTSTYEQYF. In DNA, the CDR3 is TGTGCCACCAGTGACCCAGGGACATCCACCTACGAGCAGTACTTC.

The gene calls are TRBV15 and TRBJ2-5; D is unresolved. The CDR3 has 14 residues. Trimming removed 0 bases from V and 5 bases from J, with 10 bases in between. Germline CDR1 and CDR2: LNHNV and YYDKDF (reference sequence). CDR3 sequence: CATSRDQTAETQYF. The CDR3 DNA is TGTGCCACCAGCAGAGATCAGACCGCGGAGACCCAGTACTTC. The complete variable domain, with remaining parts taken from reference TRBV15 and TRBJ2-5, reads DAMVIQNPRYQVTQFGKPVTLSCSQTLNHNVMYWYQQKSSQAPKLLFHYYDKDFNNEADTPDNFQSRRPNTSFCFLDIRSPGLGDTAMYLCATSRDQTAETQYFGPGTRLLVL.

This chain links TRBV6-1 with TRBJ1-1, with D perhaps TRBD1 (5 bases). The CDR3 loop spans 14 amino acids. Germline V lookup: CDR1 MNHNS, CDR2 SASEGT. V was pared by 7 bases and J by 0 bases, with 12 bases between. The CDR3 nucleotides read TGTGCCAGCACCTCAGTAGGGGTGAACACTGAAGCTTTCTTT. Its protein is CASTSVGVNTEAFF.

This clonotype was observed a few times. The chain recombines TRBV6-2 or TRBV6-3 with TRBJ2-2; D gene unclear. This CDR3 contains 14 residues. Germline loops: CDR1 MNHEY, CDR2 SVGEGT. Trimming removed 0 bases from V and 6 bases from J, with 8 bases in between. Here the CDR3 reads CASSYSVRAGELFF. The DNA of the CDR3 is TGTGCCAGCAGTTACTCTGTCCGAGCCGGGGAGCTGTTTTTT.

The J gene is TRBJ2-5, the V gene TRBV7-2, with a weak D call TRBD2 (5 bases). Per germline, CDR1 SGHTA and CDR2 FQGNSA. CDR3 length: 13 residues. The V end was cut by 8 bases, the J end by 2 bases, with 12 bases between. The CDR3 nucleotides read TGTGCCAGCGCCCCTAGCAGGCAAGAGACCCAGTACTTC. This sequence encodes CASAPSRQETQYF.

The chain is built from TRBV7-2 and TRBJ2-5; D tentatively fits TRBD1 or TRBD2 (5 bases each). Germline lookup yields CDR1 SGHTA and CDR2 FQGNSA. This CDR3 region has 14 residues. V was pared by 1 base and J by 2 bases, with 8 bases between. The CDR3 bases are TGTGCCAGCAGCTTAGGGGGGTGGCAAGAGACCCAGTACTTC. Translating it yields CASSLGGWQETQYF. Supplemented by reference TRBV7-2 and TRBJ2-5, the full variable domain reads GAGVSQSPSNKVTEKGKDVELRCDPISGHTALYWYRQSLGQGLEFLIYFQGNSAPDKSGLPSDRFSAERTGGSVSTLTIQRTQQEDSAVYLCASSLGGWQETQYFGPGTRLLVL.